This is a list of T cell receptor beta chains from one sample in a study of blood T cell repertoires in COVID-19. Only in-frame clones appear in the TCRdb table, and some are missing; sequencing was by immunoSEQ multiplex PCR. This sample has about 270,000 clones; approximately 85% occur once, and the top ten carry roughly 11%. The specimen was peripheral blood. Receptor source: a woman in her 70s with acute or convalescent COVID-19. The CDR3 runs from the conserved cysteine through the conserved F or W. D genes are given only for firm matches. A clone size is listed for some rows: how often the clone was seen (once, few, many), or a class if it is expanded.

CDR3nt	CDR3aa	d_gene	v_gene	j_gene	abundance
TGTGCCAGCAGCACTGCCCTCACTTACGAGCAGTACTTC	CASSTALTYEQYF	-	TRBV11-1	TRBJ2-7	-
TGTGCCACCAGCAGAGATCCCGGGAACACTGAAGCTTTCTTT	CATSRDPGNTEAFF	-	TRBV15	TRBJ1-1	once
TGTGCCAGCAGTTTAATCAGGGCTGGCACTGAAGCTTTCTTT	CASSLIRAGTEAFF	-	TRBV28	TRBJ1-1	-
TGTGCCAGCAGCCTCGACAGAAACGAAAAACTGTTTTTT	CASSLDRNEKLFF	-	TRBV6-5	TRBJ1-4	-
TGTGCCAGCAGCCCCCGGGACAGGGAATATTCACCCCTCCACTTT	CASSPRDREYSPLHF	TRBD1	TRBV9	TRBJ1-6	once
TGTGCCAGCAGTGAGCCCTCCAGGGGTCCTGGGTCACCCCTCCACTTT	CASSEPSRGPGSPLHF	-	TRBV25-1	TRBJ1-6	-
-	CASILDREALSPLHF	-	TRBV2	TRBJ1-6	-
TGTGCCAGCAGTTTCGGACAGGGGGCCTACTATGGCTACACCTTC	CASSFGQGAYYGYTF	TRBD1	TRBV6-2/TRBV6-3	TRBJ1-2	-
TGCGCCAGCAGCTCGAGCCTCCCGAACACTGAAGCTTTCTTT	CASSSSLPNTEAFF	-	TRBV5-1	TRBJ1-1	-
TGTGCCAGCAGATCCTCAGACAGGGGGTATGGCTACACCTTC	CASRSSDRGYGYTF	TRBD1	TRBV6-5	TRBJ1-2	-
TGTGCCAGCTCACCCCCCCGGGGGGCGCAGAGGAACACTGAAGCTTTCTTT	CASSPPRGAQRNTEAFF	-	TRBV18	TRBJ1-1	-
TGTGCCAGCAGCTGGACGGGGGGGACCTACAATGAGCAGTTCTTC	CASSWTGGTYNEQFF	TRBD2	TRBV3-1/TRBV3-2	TRBJ2-1	-
TGTGCCAGCAGCTTAGGTGGAGGGGCTGAGCAGTTCTTC	CASSLGGGAEQFF	-	TRBV7-8	TRBJ2-1	-
TGTGCCAGCAGTGGACAGGCATATGGCTACACCTTC	CASSGQAYGYTF	-	TRBV2	TRBJ1-2	-
TGTGCCAGCAGTGCCGCGGATTACTATGGCTACACCTTC	CASSAADYYGYTF	-	TRBV2	TRBJ1-2	-
TGTGCCACCAGTGATGGGGGCGTAGGCGGCTACACCTTC	CATSDGGVGGYTF	-	TRBV24-1	TRBJ1-2	-
TGTGCCAGTAGCGATCGACAGTTCTATGGCTACACCTTC	CASSDRQFYGYTF	-	TRBV19	TRBJ1-2	-
TGCGCCAGCAGTGCGACTCCGGGTGAGTTGGCTTTCTTT	CASSATPGELAFF	-	TRBV10-1	TRBJ1-1	-
TGTGCCAGCAGCGTAGGGGGGCCATCCTACAATGAGCAGTTCTTC	CASSVGGPSYNEQFF	-	TRBV9	TRBJ2-1	-
TGTGCCAGCAGTTACGGAGGGGTTAATGAAAAACTGTTTTTT	CASSYGGVNEKLFF	-	TRBV6-5	TRBJ1-4	-
TGTGCCAGCAGCCAAAGTTTGCGAGAAAAACTGTTTTTT	CASSQSLREKLFF	-	TRBV27	TRBJ1-4	-
TGTGCCAGCAGCTCGTGGAGCGGGACCTCTCCCCCGGGCTACACCTTC	CASSSWSGTSPPGYTF	-	TRBV5-4	TRBJ1-2	once
TGTGCCAGCAGCCATAGTGCCTCGGGTACGCAGTATTTT	CASSHSASGTQYF	-	TRBV3-1/TRBV3-2	TRBJ2-3	-
TGTGCCAGCAGCCGCTTGACAGGAATCGGGGTTGACACTGAAGCTTTCTTT	CASSRLTGIGVDTEAFF	-	TRBV7-9	TRBJ1-1	-
TGTGCCTGGGATCCACAGGGGGCGTATTCACCCCTCCACTTT	CAWDPQGAYSPLHF	TRBD1	TRBV30	TRBJ1-6	few
TGTGCCAGCAGCGACCGGGACAGCAATGGCTACACCTTC	CASSDRDSNGYTF	TRBD1	TRBV7-9	TRBJ1-2	-
TGTGCCAGCAGCGTAGGGCAGGGGGGAAATGAAAAACTGTTTTTT	CASSVGQGGNEKLFF	TRBD1	TRBV9	TRBJ1-4	-
TGTGCCAGCAGCTTAGGTCGGTATGAGCAGTTCTTC	CASSLGRYEQFF	-	TRBV7-8	TRBJ2-1	-
TGTGCCAGCAGACCGGCCCCGGGGGGGAATACGCAGTATTTT	CASRPAPGGNTQYF	TRBD2	TRBV5-4	TRBJ2-3	-
TGTGCTAGTGGTTTCAATAATGAGCAGTTCTTC	CASGFNNEQFF	-	TRBV12-5	TRBJ2-1	-
TGTGCCAGCAGCCCGCGAGGTTCAGGGGGCACTAATGAAAAACTGTTTTTT	CASSPRGSGGTNEKLFF	TRBD1	TRBV3-1/TRBV3-2	TRBJ1-4	-
TGTGCCACCAGCAGAGCGGGGACCGGGACAGGGTATAACTATGGCTACACCTTC	CATSRAGTGTGYNYGYTF	TRBD1	TRBV15	TRBJ1-2	-
TGTGCCAGCAGTCCCGGGGATTATAGCAATCAGCCCCAGCATTTT	CASSPGDYSNQPQHF	-	TRBV5-8	TRBJ1-5	-
TGTGCCAGCAGCCAATCGAGCCACAGCCGGATTTCCCTCCACTTT	CASSQSSHSRISLHF	-	TRBV16	TRBJ1-6	few
TGTGCCAGCAGGGGCGGGGGCGAAGGAGAGACCCAGTACTTC	CASRGGGEGETQYF	-	TRBV5-4	TRBJ2-5	-
TGTGCCAGCAGTTCTATCGGGGGTAACGCCGGGGAGCTGTTTTTT	CASSSIGGNAGELFF	-	TRBV25-1	TRBJ2-2	-
TGCGCCAGCAGCTTATGGGGGGATCCCACAGATACGCAGTATTTT	CASSLWGDPTDTQYF	-	TRBV5-1	TRBJ2-3	few
TGTGCCAGCAGCACGGGAGCTGAGACTGAAGCTTTCTTT	CASSTGAETEAFF	-	TRBV5-4	TRBJ1-1	-
TGTGCCAGCAGCTTAGGGGGGGGCTCTGGAAACACCATATATTTT	CASSLGGGSGNTIYF	-	TRBV11-2	TRBJ1-3	-
TGTGCCAGCAGCTTGGACTCGGGGGGCACAGATACGCAGTATTTT	CASSLDSGGTDTQYF	-	TRBV5-4	TRBJ2-3	-
TGTGCCAGCAGTTTCCAGGAGACCCAGTACTTC	CASSFQETQYF	-	TRBV12-3/TRBV12-4	TRBJ2-5	-
TGTGCCAGCAGCTTAACGCAGGGATACGTCACTGAAGCTTTCTTT	CASSLTQGYVTEAFF	-	TRBV11-1	TRBJ1-1	-
TGTGCCAGCAGCCTCTCGGGACAGGCATACGAAAAACTGTTTTTT	CASSLSGQAYEKLFF	TRBD1	TRBV9	TRBJ1-4	-
TGTGCCAGCAGCGTAGGGACTAGCGGAGATACGCAGTATTTT	CASSVGTSGDTQYF	TRBD2	TRBV7-9	TRBJ2-3	many
TGTGCCAGCAGTCGTACCGGGACTAGCGGGGGGGCCCCAGATACGCAGTATTTT	CASSRTGTSGGAPDTQYF	TRBD2	TRBV6-6	TRBJ2-3	once
TGTGCCAGCTCACCGGACAGCAAATATGGCTACACCTTC	CASSPDSKYGYTF	-	TRBV18	TRBJ1-2	-
TGTGCCAGCAGTCAACGGACAGGGAACACCGGGGAGCTGTTTTTT	CASSQRTGNTGELFF	TRBD1	TRBV3-1/TRBV3-2	TRBJ2-2	once
TGTGCCAGCAGCTCACCTAACTACGAGCAGTACTTC	CASSSPNYEQYF	-	TRBV7-9	TRBJ2-7	-